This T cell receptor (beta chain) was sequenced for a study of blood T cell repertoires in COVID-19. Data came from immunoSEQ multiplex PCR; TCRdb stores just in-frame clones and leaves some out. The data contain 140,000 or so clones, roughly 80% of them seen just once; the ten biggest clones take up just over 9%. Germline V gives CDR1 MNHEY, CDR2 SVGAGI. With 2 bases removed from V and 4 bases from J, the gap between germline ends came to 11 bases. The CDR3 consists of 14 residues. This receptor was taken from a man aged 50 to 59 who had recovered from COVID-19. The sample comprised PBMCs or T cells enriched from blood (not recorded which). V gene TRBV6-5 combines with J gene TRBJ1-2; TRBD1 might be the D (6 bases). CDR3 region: CASSYGGAGYGYTF. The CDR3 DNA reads TGTGCCAGCAGTTACGGGGGGGCGGGCTATGGCTACACCTTC.